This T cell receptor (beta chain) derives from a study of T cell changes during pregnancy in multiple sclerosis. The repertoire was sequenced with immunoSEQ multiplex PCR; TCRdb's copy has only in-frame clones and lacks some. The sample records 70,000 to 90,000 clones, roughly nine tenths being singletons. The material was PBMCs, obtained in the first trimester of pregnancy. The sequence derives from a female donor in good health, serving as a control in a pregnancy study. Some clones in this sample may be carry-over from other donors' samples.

CDR3 DNA: TGTGCCAGCAGCCCTGACACCGGGGGTCAGCCCCAGCATTTT. Protein product: CASSPDTGGQPQHF. The chain recombines TRBV5-4 with TRBJ1-5; D might be TRBD1 (5 bases). V lost 4 bases to trimming and J lost 6 bases, with 14 bases between them. The CDR3 has 14 amino acids. CDR1 and CDR2 from the germline V gene are SGHNT and YYREEE (reference sequence).